These 10 T cell receptor beta chains share one sample of origin, sequenced in a study of blood T cell repertoires in COVID-19. TCRdb keeps only in-frame clones here, not all; method: immunoSEQ multiplex PCR. The profile shows approximately 150,000 clones, approximately 86% of them singletons. Sample: peripheral blood. Source of these receptors: a woman in her sixties or seventies with acute or convalescent COVID-19.

The rearrangement links TRBV18 to TRBJ1-2; 10 bases align to TRBD1. This CDR3 region has 14 residues. The J segment lost 6 bases and the V segment lost 4 bases, leaving 5 bases of the junction unmatched. Looked up from germline, CDR1 is KGHSH and CDR2 is LQKENI. In nucleotides, the CDR3 is TGTGCCAGCTCACTAAAGACAGGGGGCGATGGCTACACCTTC. It is translated as CASSLKTGGDGYTF.

This clone showed up just once. This chain connects TRBV5-4 to TRBJ1-3; 7 bases map to TRBD1. Per germline, CDR1 SGHNT and CDR2 YYREEE (reference sequence). The V segment lost 0 bases and the J segment 3 bases; nucleotides outside the gene matches: 9. The CDR3 consists of 17 residues. This CDR3 reads CASSLEGGQVGGNTIYF. The CDR3 region has the DNA TGTGCCAGCAGCTTGGAGGGAGGACAGGTTGGTGGAAACACCATATATTTT. Drawing the rest from reference TRBV5-4 and TRBJ1-3, the complete variable domain is ETGVTQSPTHLIKTRGQQVTLRCSSQSGHNTVSWYQQALGQGPQFIFQYYREEENGRGNFPPRFSGLQFPNYSSELNVNALELDDSALYLCASSLEGGQVGGNTIYFGEGSWLTVV.

This chain connects TRBV5-1 to TRBJ1-1, with 7 bases aligning to TRBD1. Germline assignment: CDR1 SGHRS and CDR2 YFSETQ. CDR3 length: 13 residues. V trimming: 7 bases; J trimming: 0 bases; junction bases outside the gene matches: 3. In nucleotides, the CDR3 is TGCGCCAGCGCGACAGGGATGAACACTGAAGCTTTCTTT. This gives the protein CASATGMNTEAFF.

This chain joins TRBV6-2 or TRBV6-3 and TRBJ1-2, with D maybe TRBD1 (5 bases). Trimming pared 2 bases from V and 6 bases from J, leaving 10 bases between. Germline-derived CDR1 and CDR2 are MNHEY and SVGEGT. This CDR3 spans 13 amino acids. CDR3 bases: TGTGCCAGCAGTTACAGGGGCTCGCATGGCTACACCTTC. It codes for CASSYRGSHGYTF.

This clone was observed a handful of times. This sequence joins TRBV3-1 (or the pseudogene TRBV3-2) and TRBJ1-3; D is possibly TRBD1 (5 bases). The CDR3 loop spans 13 amino acids. Trimming cost V 5 bases and J 4 bases, with 9 bases left between them. CDR1 is LGHDT and CDR2 is YNNKEL in the germline V gene (reference sequence). This chain's CDR3 is CASSGAQGNTIYF. The CDR3 DNA follows: TGTGCCAGCAGCGGGGCGCAGGGAAACACCATATATTTT.

The chain links TRBV4-3 to TRBJ2-2, with 7 nucleotides matching TRBD1. Trimming removed 1 base from V and 5 bases from J; junction bases left unmatched: 10. CDR3 size: 17 residues. Germline V gene sequence: CDR1 LGHNA, CDR2 YSLEER. The DNA for the CDR3 is TGCGCCAGCAGCCAAGGACTGCGGCCGACAGGGACCGGGGAGCTGTTTTTT. This sequence encodes CASSQGLRPTGTGELFF.

CDR3 residues: CASSLKSGGQYEQYF. In nucleotides, the CDR3 is TGTGCCAGCAGTTTGAAATCAGGGGGCCAGTACGAGCAGTACTTC. The rearrangement joins TRBV27 to TRBJ2-7, with 8 bases that match TRBD1. The CDR3 runs to 15 residues. Trimming at V came to 3 bases and at J to 4 bases, leaving 8 bases not matched to a gene. The V gene's germline CDR1 is MNHEY and CDR2 SMNVEV (reference sequence).

This clone is a singleton in its sample. The chain employs TRBV4-2 and TRBJ2-7, with 9 bases aligning to TRBD2. The CDR3 extends over 15 amino acids. CDR1 is LGHNA, CDR2 YNFKEQ, per germline. J lost 1 base, V lost 1 base, and 2 bases had no gene match. The CDR3 is CASSQGLAVSYEQYF. The CDR3 DNA follows: TGTGCCAGCAGCCAAGGACTAGCGGTTTCCTACGAGCAGTACTTC.

The CDR3: CASSPGAMNTEAFF. The DNA of the CDR3 is TGTGCCAGCAGTCCGGGAGCAATGAACACTGAAGCTTTCTTT. V and J are TRBV28 and TRBJ1-1; D not resolved. There are 14 residues in the CDR3. Germline V lookup: CDR1 MDHEN, CDR2 SYDVKM. Deletions cut 5 bases from V and 0 bases from J, with 10 bases between.

The chain employs TRBV6-6 and TRBJ1-5; 7 bases agree with TRBD1. The germline V gene encodes CDR1 MNHNY and CDR2 SVGAGI (reference sequence). The length of the CDR3 is 10 residues. Trimming took 10 bases from V and 16 from J; bases not matched to a gene: 10. CDR3 loop: CATGDRAEHF. The CDR3 nucleotides read TGTGCCACAGGCGACAGGGCTGAACATTTT.